This T cell receptor beta chain was captured by sequencing in a study of T cells in Graves' hyperthyroidism and ophthalmopathy. Overall study results and limits: Stable hyperthyroidism was told apart from ophthalmopathy by a model built on 13 V-J features.

This clonotype was detected many times. What it binds is unknown. The CDR3 has 12 amino acids. The V gene's germline CDR1 is SNHLY and CDR2 FYNNEI. The V end lost 2 bases, the J end lost 4 bases, and 5 bases lay between the germline ends. RNA transcripts provided the source from which TCR beta CDR3 regions were amplified. HTBI primers were employed in a first-round RT-PCR of the TCR CDR3. TCRdb reprocessed the multiplex PCR reads via MiXCR and lists one record per CDR3 protein. Here the sample spans approximately 590,000 distinct CDR3 sequences, 35% to 55% being singletons. The chain couples TRBV2 to TRBJ1-2, with unresolved D. The clonotype comes from a woman aged 18-35 years with Graves' hyperthyroidism. What was sequenced was peripheral blood or thyroid tissue (not recorded which). This CDR3 reads CASSETSYGYTF. DNA for the CDR3: TGTGCCAGCAGTGAAACGTCCTATGGCTACACCTTC.